This TCR beta chain was recovered during a study of T cells in Graves' hyperthyroidism and ophthalmopathy. RNA transcripts gave rise to amplified TCR beta CDR3 regions. The TCR CDR3 first-round RT-PCR relied on the HTBI primer set. TCRdb itself ran the multiplex PCR reads through MiXCR, one entry per CDR3 protein. The profile shows roughly 700,000 distinct CDR3 sequences, 17% of them singletons. V gave up 0 bases and J gave up 4 bases, with 10 bases separating them. The CDR3 is 15 residues long. Germline CDR1 MNHEY, CDR2 SVGEGT. Recently diagnosed hyperthyroidism of less than 2 months' duration affected patients aged 18 to 65. The PBMCs were sourced from fresh peripheral blood (about 9.6 ml).

The chain carries TRBV6-2 or TRBV6-3 and TRBJ1-5; possibly TRBD1 for D (5 bases). The sample consisted of blood. This TCR derives from a middle-aged man with Graves' hyperthyroidism. The CDR3 loop reads CASSYSGPPNQPQHF. Here the CDR3 DNA reads TGTGCCAGCAGTTACTCGGGGCCTCCTAATCAGCCCCAGCATTTT.